This T cell receptor (beta chain) was found in a study of cytomegalovirus exposure and HLA in healthy donors. The ends lost 5 bases at V and 3 bases at J; junction bases unmatched: 12. This CDR3 spans 17 amino acids. CDR1 and CDR2 (germline): LNHNV, YYDKDF (reference sequence). Amplification used 60 Vbeta primers and 13 Jbeta primers. Sequencing used immunoSEQ multiplex PCR; TCRdb keeps in-frame clones, though not all of them. The sample has about 140,000 clones, around 77% seen once. Source material: PBMCs. The sequence was obtained from a man aged 30-40 years in good health and CMV-seronegative. The V gene is TRBV15, the J gene TRBJ1-3, with 8 bases matching TRBD1. CDR3 region: CATSPGAGRGLGNTIYF. Here the CDR3 DNA reads TGTGCCACCAGCCCAGGGGCGGGCAGGGGGCTTGGAAACACCATATATTTT.